This passage covers 31 T cell receptor beta chains from one sample sequenced in a study of T cell repertoires in cytomegalovirus infection. TCRdb reprocessed the reads via MiXCR and lists one record per CDR3 protein. The table has some 350,000 distinct CDR3 sequences, around a sixth seen once; the top ten hold under 9%. Sequencing was carried out using PBMCs. The receptors shown here come from a human donor in good health (CMV status not recorded). Some clones in this sample may be carry-over from other donors' samples.

In this sample, this clonotype turned up a few times. The rearrangement links TRBV20-1 to TRBJ2-3, with 10 bases lining up with TRBD2. In germline, CDR1 is DFQATT, CDR2 SNEGSKA (reference sequence). The CDR3 runs to 16 residues. V shed 6 bases and J 2 bases; nucleotides not matched to a gene: 11. The CDR3 region has the DNA TGCAGTGCGGTTCCGGGACTAGCGACTTTCACAGATACGCAGTATTTT. Amino acids: CSAVPGLATFTDTQYF.

The gene calls are TRBV10-3 and TRBJ2-3; 8 positions match TRBD1. CDR3 length: 15 residues. In germline, CDR1 is ENHRY, CDR2 SYGVKD. With 4 bases clipped from V and 4 bases from J, the junction kept 7 bases outside the gene matches. CDR3 sequence (DNA): TGTGCCATCAGTGGCGACAGGGGATATTCAGATACGCAGTATTTT. Its protein is CAISGDRGYSDTQYF.

The J gene is TRBJ2-7, the V gene TRBV6-2 or TRBV6-3; tentatively, D is TRBD2 (6 bases). Germline-derived CDR1 and CDR2 are MNHEY and SVGEGT. This CDR3 has 14 amino acids. Trimming removed 5 bases from V and 2 bases from J, with 13 bases in between. CDR3 protein: CASSEGLRTYEQYF. The CDR3 DNA reads TGTGCCAGCAGTGAGGGACTCCGCACCTACGAGCAGTACTTC.

This clonotype was counted ten times or more. The chain uses TRBV7-6 and TRBJ2-1; TRBD1 matches at 8 bases. Germline CDR1 reads SGHVS; CDR2 reads FNYEAQ. The CDR3 is 17 amino acids. Trimming cost V 5 bases and J 6 bases; bases outside gene matches: 15. The CDR3 region has the DNA TGTGCCAGCAGCCTCAGGGCCCGACAGGGGATTTCCAATGAGCAGTTCTTC. Translation: CASSLRARQGISNEQFF.

This clonotype was detected a few times. The CDR3 loop reads CASSGAGVNQPQHF. The CDR3 DNA reads as TGTGCCAGCAGTGGGGCTGGGGTCAATCAGCCCCAGCATTTT. The rearrangement joins TRBV2 to TRBJ1-5, with unresolved D. The CDR3 spans 14 residues. The V end was cut by 4 bases, the J end by 3 bases, with 10 bases between. Germline assignment: CDR1 SNHLY and CDR2 FYNNEI.

The chain combines TRBV20-1 with TRBJ2-5; no clear D. This CDR3 contains 12 residues. Trimming cost V 3 bases and J 5 bases, with 10 bases left between them. Germline CDR1 is DFQATT and CDR2 is SNEGSKA (reference sequence). As DNA, the CDR3 is TGCAGTGCTAGCGATAGCACGGAGACCCAGTACTTC. Translated, it gives CSASDSTETQYF.

This clonotype was counted between two and nine times. The chain carries TRBV7-8 and TRBJ1-3, with TRBD1 identical over 7 bases. Germline-derived CDR1 and CDR2 are SGHVS and FQNEAQ. This CDR3 spans 14 amino acids. V lost 3 bases and J lost 8; bases outside the gene matches: 7. The CDR3 is CASSFRGTVDTIYF. Written as DNA, the CDR3 is TGTGCCAGCAGCTTCCGTGGGACAGTTGACACCATATATTTT.

This rearrangement joins TRBV6-5 to TRBJ1-1; 9 positions agree with TRBD1. J lost 6 bases, V lost 5 bases, and 7 bases had no gene match. The CDR3 loop spans 14 amino acids. Germline V CDR1 and CDR2: MNHEY, SVGAGI. CDR3 nucleotides: TGTGCCAGCAGTGAGGGACAGGGTCCCGCTGAAGCTTTCTTT. Encoded protein: CASSEGQGPAEAFF.

This rearrangement joins TRBV7-9 to TRBJ2-1, with D perhaps matching TRBD1 (5 bases). The ends were cut back, 2 bases at V and 8 bases at J, with 22 bases in the middle. This CDR3 contains 17 residues. Germline CDR1 is SEHNR and CDR2 is FQNEAQ (reference sequence). The CDR3 spells CASSLPKGNQGSHEQFF. The DNA of the CDR3 is TGTGCCAGCAGCTTACCGAAGGGGAACCAGGGTTCCCATGAGCAGTTCTTC. Variable domain in full (rest from reference TRBV7-9 and TRBJ2-1): DTGVSQNPRHKITKRGQNVTFRCDPISEHNRLYWYRQTLGQGPEFLTYFQNEAQLEKSRLLSDRFSAERPKGSFSTLEIQRTEQGDSAMYLCASSLPKGNQGSHEQFFGPGTRLTVL.

The chain combines TRBV7-9 with TRBJ1-5; D may be TRBD1 (5 bases). The CDR3 is 17 residues long. The germline V gene has CDR1 SEHNR and CDR2 FQNEAQ (reference sequence). Deletions cut 1 base from V and 5 bases from J, with 18 bases between. In DNA, the CDR3 is TGTGCCAGCAGCTTAGGGAGCGGCGTGGGGGGGGATCAGCCCCAGCATTTT. Protein: CASSLGSGVGGDQPQHF.

In its sample, this clonotype was seen many times. The rearrangement uses TRBV7-2 and TRBJ2-1, with TRBD1 identical over 10 bases. Germline V gene sequence: CDR1 SGHTA, CDR2 FQGNSA. J was trimmed by 9 bases and V by 7 bases; bases with no gene match: 9. The CDR3 totals 14 residues. For the CDR3, the DNA is TGTGCCAGCAAGCCGGGACAGGGGAGGGGTGAGCAGTTCTTC. It specifies CASKPGQGRGEQFF.

As concerns this clonotype: A much larger clone sits a single nucleotide away, making a read error possible. This chain connects TRBV7-2 to TRBJ1-1; possibly TRBD1 for D (5 bases). There are 16 residues in the CDR3. CDR1 and CDR2 (germline): SGHTA, FQGNSA. The V gene lost 10 bases and the J gene lost 6 bases, with 27 bases spanning the gap. The CDR3 protein is CTTSREGPTVWAEAFF. The CDR3 DNA reads TGTACCACCTCTCGTGAGGGGCCCACTGTGTGGGCTGAAGCTTTCTTT.

The genes are TRBV7-9 and TRBJ1-4; 9 nucleotides align to TRBD1. CDR1 is SEHNR and CDR2 is FQNEAQ in the germline V gene (reference sequence). The CDR3 spans 16 residues. The junction had 7 bases not matched to a gene; V was cut back by 5 bases and J by 3 bases. The CDR3 spells CASSKQGAGANEKLFF. The CDR3 DNA reads TGTGCCAGCAGCAAACAGGGGGCCGGGGCTAATGAAAAACTGTTTTTT.

This clonotype was recorded a few times. The chain has TRBV7-2 and TRBJ2-2, with D perhaps matching TRBD2 (5 bases). The germline CDR1 and CDR2 sequences are SGHTA and FQGNSA. There are 15 residues in the CDR3. Trimming took off 5 bases at V and 0 bases at J, with 10 bases between the two ends. The CDR3 reads CASSRGIANTGELFF. In nucleotides, the CDR3 is TGTGCCAGCAGCCGGGGTATTGCGAACACCGGGGAGCTGTTTTTT. The variable domain in full, with the rest retrieved from reference TRBV7-2 and TRBJ2-2, is GAGVSQSPSNKVTEKGKDVELRCDPISGHTALYWYRQSLGQGLEFLIYFQGNSAPDKSGLPSDRFSAERTGGSVSTLTIQRTQQEDSAVYLCASSRGIANTGELFFGEGSRLTVL.

At least ten counts were recorded for this clonotype. The chain uses TRBV7-9 and TRBJ1-1, with D uncertain. The CDR3 runs to 12 residues. Germline CDR1 and CDR2: SEHNR and FQNEAQ (reference sequence). V lost 5 bases to trimming and J lost 8 bases, with 12 bases between them. CDR3 DNA: TGTGCCAGCAGCCCCCCCCCCCAGGAAGCTTTCTTT. It yields the protein CASSPPPQEAFF.

This clonotype came up many times. The J gene is TRBJ1-1, the V gene TRBV6-1; D gene ambiguous. Germline CDR1 reads MNHNS; CDR2 reads SASEGT. Between the trimmed V and J ends, which lost 7 bases and 2 bases, there was a span of 20 bases. The CDR3 has 16 amino acids. DNA for the CDR3: TGTGCCAGCACACTACTAGGGCTCTCTCCTAACACTGAAGCTTTCTTT. Its protein product is CASTLLGLSPNTEAFF.

The J gene is TRBJ2-2, the V gene TRBV19; no clear D gene. Trimming cost V 7 bases and J 1 base, with 7 bases left between them. Germline values: CDR1 LNHDA, CDR2 SQIVND (reference sequence). CDR3 size: 13 residues. The CDR3 nucleotides are TGTGCCAGTATCGAAGAGAACACCGGGGAGCTGTTTTTT. Its protein is CASIEENTGELFF.

This clonotype was recorded a few times. This sequence joins TRBV7-2 and TRBJ1-4; 9 bases are shared with TRBD1. V trimming: 5 bases; J trimming: 3 bases; junction bases outside the gene matches: 7. This CDR3 spans 16 amino acids. The germline gives CDR1 SGHTA, CDR2 FQGNSA. The CDR3 sequence: CASSLPGQGSNEKLFF. The CDR3 bases are TGTGCCAGCAGCCTTCCGGGACAGGGCTCTAATGAAAAACTGTTTTTT.

The chain joins TRBV18 to TRBJ1-4, with TRBD1 matching over 7 bases. The length of the CDR3 is 15 residues. V shed 2 bases and J 7 bases; nucleotides not matched to a gene: 7. Germline V lookup: CDR1 KGHSH, CDR2 LQKENI. CDR3 bases: TGTGCCAGCTCACCAGTGAGGACAGGCTTTGAAAAACTGTTTTTT. Translating it yields CASSPVRTGFEKLFF.

The rearrangement joins TRBV28 to TRBJ1-1; 8 bases fit TRBD1. Trimming cost V 6 bases and J 0 bases; bases outside gene matches: 9. This CDR3 spans 16 amino acids. Germline CDR1 MDHEN, CDR2 SYDVKM. The CDR3 bases are TGTGCCAGCAGCCGCCGGGGACAGGCCCTGAACACTGAAGCTTTCTTT. The encoded protein is CASSRRGQALNTEAFF.

This clonotype has a count of ten or more. The V gene is TRBV7-2, the J gene TRBJ2-7, with a possible D match to TRBD2 (6 bases). Germline lookup yields CDR1 SGHTA and CDR2 FQGNSA. The V end lost 5 bases, the J end lost 1 base, and 15 bases lay between the germline ends. This CDR3 region has 15 residues. In DNA, the CDR3 is TGTGCCAGCAGCCCAATGGGGGGTCTTTCCTACGAGCAGTACTTC. Its protein product is CASSPMGGLSYEQYF.

This sequence joins TRBV19 and TRBJ1-5, with a weak D call TRBD1 (5 bases). The length of the CDR3 is 16 residues. Germline V gene data show CDR1 as LNHDA and CDR2 as SQIVND (reference sequence). The V and J ends lost 6 bases and 3 bases respectively, with 18 bases between them. CDR3: CASSLPSGANNQPQHF. CDR3 DNA: TGTGCCAGTAGCCTCCCCTCTGGGGCCAACAATCAGCCCCAGCATTTT.

The table lists this clonotype with a few counts. This rearrangement joins TRBV15 to TRBJ2-2; 8 nucleotides align to TRBD1. The CDR3 is 16 residues long. The germline CDR1 and CDR2 sequences are LNHNV and YYDKDF (reference sequence). Unmatched junction bases numbered 7, after V lost 3 bases and J lost 4 bases. CDR3 loop: CATSSGQGSLTGELFF. The CDR3, as DNA: TGTGCCACCAGCAGCGGACAGGGATCCCTCACCGGGGAGCTGTTTTTT.

The V gene is TRBV12-3 or TRBV12-4, the J gene TRBJ1-1; 10 positions agree with TRBD1. With V trimmed by 3 bases and J by 0 bases, 7 bases remained unmatched. The CDR3 has 17 residues. In DNA form, the CDR3 reads TGTGCCAGCAGTTTGGACAGGGGGTTTACGGTGAACACTGAAGCTTTCTTT. Amino acids: CASSLDRGFTVNTEAFF.

The gene calls are TRBV6-2 or TRBV6-3 and TRBJ2-1; 8 nucleotides line up with TRBD2. Germline loops: CDR1 MNHEY, CDR2 SVGEGT. The length of the CDR3 is 15 residues. V shed 7 bases, J shed 9 bases, and the junction held 14 bases outside the gene matches. CDR3 DNA: TGTGCCAGCAATCGCCGCGGGGGGCGGTTTAGTGAGCAGTTCTTC. It specifies CASNRRGGRFSEQFF.

This clonotype was detected ten times or more. The rearrangement links TRBV7-2 to TRBJ2-3, with 7 bases identical to TRBD2. This CDR3 spans 15 amino acids. The ends lost 1 base at V and 6 bases at J; junction bases unmatched: 7. The germline V gene encodes CDR1 SGHTA and CDR2 FQGNSA. This CDR3 is CASSLVGGSGDTQYF. The CDR3 region has the DNA TGTGCCAGCAGCTTAGTTGGCGGGAGCGGGGATACGCAGTATTTT.

The CDR3 region is CASSESVGLVDEQYF. In nucleotides, the CDR3 is TGCGCCAGCAGTGAGTCGGTAGGGCTCGTTGACGAGCAGTACTTC. This chain joins TRBV10-2 and TRBJ2-7; D gene ambiguous. The length of the CDR3 is 15 residues. V was trimmed by 0 bases and J by 5 bases, leaving 14 bases between them. Looked up from germline, CDR1 is WSHSY and CDR2 is SAAADI.

A word on this clonotype: The junction and the germline gene differ at one end; a read error may be behind it. The DNA for the CDR3 is TGTGCCACCTCACTCGGACAGCCCGGGGGGGGCTACACCTTC. This gives the protein CATSLGQPGGGYTF. This rearrangement joins TRBV18 to TRBJ1-2; TRBD1 is a possible D gene (6 bases). This CDR3 comprises 14 residues. Germline V gives CDR1 KGHSH, CDR2 LQKENI.

This clonotype has just a few counts. The gene calls are TRBV29-1 and TRBJ2-1, with 14 positions matching TRBD2. Germline CDR1 reads SQVTM; CDR2 reads ANQGSEA. This CDR3 contains 16 residues. V gave up 4 bases and J gave up 4 bases; unmatched junction bases: 6. CDR3 sequence (DNA): TGCAGCGTTGGACTAGCGGGAGGGTCTATATACAATGAGCAGTTCTTC. This codes for CSVGLAGGSIYNEQFF.

This clonotype was counted only a few times. This chain uses TRBV7-2 with TRBJ2-3; 11 positions agree with TRBD1. CDR1 and CDR2 (germline): SGHTA, FQGNSA. V lost 5 bases to trimming and J lost 5 bases; unmatched junction nucleotides: 6. The CDR3 length is 15 residues. CDR3 DNA sequence: TGTGCCAGCAGCCCCGGACAGGGGGCTGGAGATACGCAGTATTTT. It is translated as CASSPGQGAGDTQYF.

The gene calls are TRBV10-3 and TRBJ2-5; the D gene is possibly TRBD1 (5 bases). V was cut by 10 bases and J by 1 base, with 10 bases left in between. There are 12 residues in the CDR3. From germline, CDR1 is ENHRY and CDR2 SYGVKD. The DNA of the CDR3 is TGTGCCACCCACAGGTCCCAAGAGACCCAGTACTTC. The encoded protein is CATHRSQETQYF.